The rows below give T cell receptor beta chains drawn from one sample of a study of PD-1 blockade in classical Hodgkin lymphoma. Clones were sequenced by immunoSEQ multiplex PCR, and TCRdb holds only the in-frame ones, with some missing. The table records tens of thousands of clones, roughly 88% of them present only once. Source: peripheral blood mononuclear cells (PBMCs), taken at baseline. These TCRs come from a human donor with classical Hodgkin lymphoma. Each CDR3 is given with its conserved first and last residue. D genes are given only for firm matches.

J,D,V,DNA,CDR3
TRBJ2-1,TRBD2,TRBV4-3,TGCGCCAGCAGCCAATTAGCGGGGGGGCATAACAATGAGCAGTTCTTC,CASSQLAGGHNNEQFF
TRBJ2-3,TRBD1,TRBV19,TGTGCCAGTAACACTCGGACAGGGGCCGATACGCAGTATTTT,CASNTRTGADTQYF
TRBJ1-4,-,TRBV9,TGTGCCAGCAGCGTAGGTGGGGGAACTAATGAAAAACTGTTTTTT,CASSVGGGTNEKLFF
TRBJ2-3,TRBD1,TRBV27,TGTGCCAGCAGTTTATTTCCAGGGGGCGATACAGATACGCAGTATTTT,CASSLFPGGDTDTQYF
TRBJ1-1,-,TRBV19,TGTGCCAGTAGTTGGGGGTCCGGAAACACTGAAGCTTTCTTT,CASSWGSGNTEAFF
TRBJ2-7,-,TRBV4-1,TGCGCCAGCAGCCAATACGATTTCTACGAGCAGTACTTC,CASSQYDFYEQYF
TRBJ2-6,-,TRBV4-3,TGCGCCAGCAGCCAAGATGGGGGGACGGGGGCCAACGTCCTGACTTTC,CASSQDGGTGANVLTF
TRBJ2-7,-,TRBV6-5,TGTGCCAGCAGTAAGTCGGGTTACGAGCAGTACTTC,CASSKSGYEQYF
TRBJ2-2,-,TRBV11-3,TGTGCCAGCAGACCCTATCGGGAAAGCACCGGGGAGCTGTTTTTT,CASRPYRESTGELFF
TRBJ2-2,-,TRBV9,TGTGCCAGCAGCGACAGGGTCTCGAACACCGGGGAGCTGTTTTTT,CASSDRVSNTGELFF
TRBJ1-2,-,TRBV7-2,TGTGCCAGCAGCCCAGGGACGGGCTATGGCTACACCTTC,CASSPGTGYGYTF
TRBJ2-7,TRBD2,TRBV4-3,TGCGCCAGCAGCCGCTCGACTAGCGACGAGCAGTACTTC,CASSRSTSDEQYF
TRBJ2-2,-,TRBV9,TGTGCCAGCAGCGTCAGGGGGGCAGGCACCGGGGAGCTGTTTTTT,CASSVRGAGTGELFF
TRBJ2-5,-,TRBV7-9,TGTGCCAGCAGACATGGACACTCCCCCCAAGAGACCCAGTACTTC,CASRHGHSPQETQYF